Below are 5 T cell receptor beta chains sequenced from a single sample in a study of blood T cell repertoires in COVID-19 (dated by TCRdb to 2020 to 2022). Libraries were constructed by the immunoSEQ multiplex PCR assay. Here the immuneACCESS table is served through TCRdb, limited to in-frame sequences with V and J called. Missing clones are a known gap in these copies; in checked studies unresolved V genes cover under half, and the rest lacks a known reason. The sample contains about 45,000 clones, 80% to 90% of them found a single time. The ten largest clones capture 9.2% of the sample. Sequencing was carried out using peripheral blood. Every receptor here comes from a human donor in a cohort sampled during active COVID-19.

The J gene is TRBJ2-7, the V gene TRBV7-8; 7 bases are a match to TRBD1. Looked up from germline, CDR1 is SGHVS and CDR2 is FQNEAQ. The CDR3 consists of 13 residues. The V gene end was trimmed by 3 bases and the J gene end by 7 bases; junction bases not matched to a gene: 6. CDR3 protein: CASSFTGAPEQYF. CDR3 nucleotide sequence: TGTGCCAGCAGCTTCACAGGGGCCCCTGAGCAGTACTTC.

This chain uses TRBV5-6 with TRBJ2-1, with D unresolved. CDR1 SGHDT and CDR2 YYEEEE come from the germline V gene. This CDR3 has 13 residues. The V end lost 4 bases, the J end lost 8 bases, and 13 bases lay between the germline ends. The CDR3 nucleotides are TGTGCCAGCAGCCTTCTACGATTAGATGAGCAGTTCTTC. It translates to CASSLLRLDEQFF.

The V call is TRBV7-3, the J call TRBJ1-2, with D unclear. The CDR3 is 16 amino acids. V was shortened by 5 bases and J by 1 base, with 17 bases between the two germline ends. The germline V gene encodes CDR1 SGHTA and CDR2 FQGTGA. CDR3 loop: CASSPRHDSYNYGYTF. The CDR3, as DNA: TGTGCCAGCAGCCCGAGACACGATTCTTATAACTATGGCTACACCTTC.

This chain joins TRBV5-5 and TRBJ2-7; TRBD2 is a possible D gene (5 bases). Trimming removed 7 bases at V and 5 bases at J, with 22 bases between. The length of the CDR3 is 15 residues. Germline V gene sequence: CDR1 SGHKS, CDR2 YYEKEE (reference sequence). The CDR3 spells CASGHSRPAGDEQYF. The CDR3 DNA follows: TGTGCCAGCGGCCATTCCAGACCGGCGGGCGACGAGCAGTACTTC.

V usage is TRBV20-1 and J usage is TRBJ2-2; D is possibly TRBD2 (5 bases). CDR1 is DFQATT, CDR2 SNEGSKA, per germline (reference sequence). This CDR3 region has 14 residues. V lost 3 bases to trimming and J lost 8 bases, with 16 bases between them. The CDR3 sequence is CSASTLREAGELFF. In nucleotides, the CDR3 is TGCAGTGCTAGTACCTTGAGGGAAGCTGGGGAGCTGTTTTTT.